These 8 T cell receptor beta chains were all obtained from the same sample, sequenced in a study of tumor and adjacent non-tumor tissue in lung cancer. TCRbeta libraries were built with three rounds of nested PCR, modified from ARM-PCR. Via MiXCR, TCRdb re-called the multiplex PCR reads, giving one row per CDR3 protein. The table has 89,000 or so distinct CDR3 sequences, around three fifths seen once. No cell sorting was done before RNA was extracted from the tissue. Sample: lung tumor tissue. The receptors come from a man aged 70 or older with non-small cell lung cancer.

Concerning this clonotype itself: Compared with germline, one end of the junction differs, possibly owing to a read error. V usage is TRBV5-5 and J usage is TRBJ1-3, with D hard to call. Per germline, CDR1 SGHKS and CDR2 YYEKEE (reference sequence). The CDR3 runs 16 residues. Here the CDR3 reads CASSFGPGLTADTTYF. The CDR3 DNA reads as TGTGCCAGCAGCTTCGGGCCTGGATTAACGGCAGACACCACATATTTT.

V is TRBV30 and J is TRBJ1-1; weak D call: TRBD1 (6 bases). V lost 1 base, J lost 3 bases, and 21 bases lay in between. CDR3 length: 17 amino acids. The germline CDR1 and CDR2 sequences are GTSNPN and SVGIG (reference sequence). CDR3 bases: TGTGCCTGGAGTGCACTAGGGGGACTCAGGCGTGACACTGAAGCTTTCTTT. It encodes CAWSALGGLRRDTEAFF.

In this sample, this clonotype turned up many times. V usage is TRBV6-5 and J usage is TRBJ1-2; D unclear. The CDR3 has 11 amino acids. V lost 6 bases and J 7 bases, leaving 9 bases between the germline ends. Germline assignment: CDR1 MNHEY and CDR2 SVGAGI. This CDR3 is CASRDGVGYTF. The CDR3 DNA sequence: TGTGCCAGCAGGGACGGAGTTGGCTACACCTTC.

As to this clonotype: This CDR3 is missing its conserved last phenylalanine or tryptophan, likely due to a read error. The chain joins TRBV11-1 to TRBJ2-7; a possible D gene is TRBD1 (5 bases). The V end was cut by 6 bases, the J end by 3 bases, with 12 bases between. Per the germline V gene, CDR1 is SGHAT and CDR2 is FQDESV (reference sequence). CDR3 length equals 13 residues. CDR3 in DNA: TGTGCCAGCAGGTCAAAGACAGACTACGAGCAGTACATC. It codes for CASRSKTDYEQYI.

Concerning this clonotype: A read error is likely, as this CDR3 ends without the conserved phenylalanine or tryptophan. The chain couples TRBV12-3 or TRBV12-4 to TRBJ2-7; D is undetermined. This CDR3 is built from 13 residues. V lost 3 bases and J lost 0, with 6 bases in between. CDR3 coding DNA: TGTGCCAGCAGTTTGGGTAGCTCCTACGAGCAGTACATC. Its translation: CASSLGSSYEQYI.

On this clonotype itself: Relative to the germline gene, one junction end is altered; a read error may explain this. The chain joins TRBV29-1 to TRBJ2-7, with 12 nucleotides matching TRBD2. Germline V gene data show CDR1 as SQVTM and CDR2 as ANQGSEA. The CDR3 loop spans 14 amino acids. The CDR3 nucleotides are TGCAGCGGGGAGACTAGCGGGAGATCTTACGGGCAGTACTTC. Encoded protein: CSGETSGRSYGQYF.

This chain connects TRBV29-1 to TRBJ2-2, with no clear D. The CDR3 covers 14 residues. V gave up 7 bases and J gave up 2 bases, with 14 bases separating them. Germline V gene data show CDR1 as SQVTM and CDR2 as ANQGSEA. The DNA for the CDR3 is TGCAGCGCAAGGATATGGGGAAACACCGGGGAGCTGTTTTTT. Its protein product is CSARIWGNTGELFF.

Concerning this clonotype: A much larger clone differs from this one at a single base, so this may be a read error. Since no conserved phenylalanine or tryptophan closes the CDR3, a read error is the likely cause. In DNA form, the CDR3 reads TGTGCCAGCGGCGTAGTAGCTGGGGCCAACGTCCTGACTTCC. It specifies CASGVVAGANVLTS. The rearrangement joins TRBV12-3 or TRBV12-4 to TRBJ2-6, with unresolved D. Trimming left V 8 bases short and J 2 bases short, with 10 bases between. The CDR3 length is 14 residues.